Each of the 4 T cell receptor beta chains below was sequenced from the same sample in a study of cytomegalovirus exposure and HLA in healthy donors. With 60 Vbeta and 13 Jbeta primers, the PCR was carried out. Libraries were prepared by immunoSEQ multiplex PCR; TCRdb keeps only in-frame clonotypes and omits some of them. The sample totals some 110,000 clones. The sample consisted of PBMCs. Receptor source: a man aged 30-40 years in good health and CMV-seronegative.

The chain combines TRBV15 with TRBJ2-1; 7 bases agree with TRBD2. Germline CDR1 LNHNV, CDR2 YYDKDF (reference sequence). V shed 1 base and J 4 bases; nucleotides not matched to a gene: 7. CDR3 size: 16 residues. This CDR3 reads CATSRGDGLDYNEQFF. DNA for the CDR3: TGTGCCACCAGCAGAGGGGATGGACTAGATTACAATGAGCAGTTCTTC.

The chain joins TRBV4-1 to TRBJ2-3; the D gene is possibly TRBD2 (6 bases). The CDR3 is 16 amino acids. The germline V gene encodes CDR1 MGHRA and CDR2 YSYEKL. Trimming removed 3 bases at V and 2 bases at J, with 15 bases between. The CDR3 protein is CASSHPSESFTDTQYF. CDR3 DNA sequence: TGCGCCAGCAGCCACCCTAGCGAGAGCTTCACAGATACGCAGTATTTT.

The chain employs TRBV4-2 and TRBJ2-5, with TRBD2 matching over 9 bases. The J call may not be correct, given that the DNA end is closer to TRBJ2-7. Germline V lookup: CDR1 LGHNA, CDR2 YNFKEQ. CDR3 length equals 16 residues. The CDR3 DNA follows: TGTGCCAGCAGCCAAGGGGATAGCGGGAGCTCCTACGAGCAGTACTTC. Protein sequence: CASSQGDSGSSYEQYF.

Here the CDR3 DNA reads TGTGCCTGGGAGACTAGCGGGCTTTACAATGAGCAGTTCTTC. Amino acids: CAWETSGLYNEQFF. The chain combines TRBV30 with TRBJ2-1, with 10 bases aligning to TRBD2. Trimming took 5 bases from V and 4 from J; bases not matched to a gene: 5. Germline V gives CDR1 GTSNPN, CDR2 SVGIG (reference sequence). The CDR3 is 14 amino acids.